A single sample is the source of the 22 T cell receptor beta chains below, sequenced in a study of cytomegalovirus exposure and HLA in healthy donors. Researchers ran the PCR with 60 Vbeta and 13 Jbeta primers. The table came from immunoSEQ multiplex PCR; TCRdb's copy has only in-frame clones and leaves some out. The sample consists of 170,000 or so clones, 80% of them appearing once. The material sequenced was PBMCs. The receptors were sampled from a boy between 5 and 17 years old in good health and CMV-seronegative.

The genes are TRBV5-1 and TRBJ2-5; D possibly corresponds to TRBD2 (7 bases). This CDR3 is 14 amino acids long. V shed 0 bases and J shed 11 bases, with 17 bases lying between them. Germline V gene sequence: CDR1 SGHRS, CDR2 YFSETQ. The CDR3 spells CASSLVGGLSEQYF. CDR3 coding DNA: TGCGCCAGCAGCTTGGTGGGGGGGCTTAGTGAGCAGTACTTC.

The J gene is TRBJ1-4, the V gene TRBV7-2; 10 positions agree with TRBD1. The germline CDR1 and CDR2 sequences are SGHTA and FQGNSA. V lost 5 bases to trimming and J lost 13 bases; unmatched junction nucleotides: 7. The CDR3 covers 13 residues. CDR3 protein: CASSDWDRGSLFF. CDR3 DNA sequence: TGTGCCAGCAGCGACTGGGACAGGGGATCACTGTTTTTT.

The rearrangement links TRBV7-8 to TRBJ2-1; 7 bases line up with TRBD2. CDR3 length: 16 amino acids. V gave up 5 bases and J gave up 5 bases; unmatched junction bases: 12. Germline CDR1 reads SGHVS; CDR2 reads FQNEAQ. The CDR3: CASSPRTSRNDNEQFF. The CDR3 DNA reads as TGTGCCAGCAGCCCGAGGACTAGTAGGAATGACAATGAGCAGTTCTTC.

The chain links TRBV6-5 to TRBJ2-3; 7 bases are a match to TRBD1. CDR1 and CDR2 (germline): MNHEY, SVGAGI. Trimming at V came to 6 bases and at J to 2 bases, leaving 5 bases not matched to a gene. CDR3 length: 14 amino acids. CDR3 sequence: CASRSQGTTDTQYF. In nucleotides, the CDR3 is TGTGCCAGCAGATCACAGGGGACCACAGATACGCAGTATTTT.

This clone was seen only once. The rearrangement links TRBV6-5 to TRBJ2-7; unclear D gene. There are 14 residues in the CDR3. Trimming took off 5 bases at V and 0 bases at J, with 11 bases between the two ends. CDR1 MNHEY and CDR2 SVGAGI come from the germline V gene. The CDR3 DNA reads TGTGCCAGCAGTCCAGACTTCAGCTCCTACGAGCAGTACTTC. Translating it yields CASSPDFSSYEQYF.

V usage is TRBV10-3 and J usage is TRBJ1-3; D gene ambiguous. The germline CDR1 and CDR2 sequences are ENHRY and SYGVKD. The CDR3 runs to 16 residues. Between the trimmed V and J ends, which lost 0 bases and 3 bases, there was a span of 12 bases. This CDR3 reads CAISESREELGNTIYF. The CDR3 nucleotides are TGTGCCATCAGTGAGTCTAGGGAGGAACTTGGAAACACCATATATTTT.

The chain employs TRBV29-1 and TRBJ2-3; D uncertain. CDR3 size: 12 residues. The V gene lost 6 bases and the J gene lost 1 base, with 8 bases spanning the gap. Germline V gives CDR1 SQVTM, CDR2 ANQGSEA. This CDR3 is CSVSERTDTQYF. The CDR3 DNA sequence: TGCAGCGTCAGCGAACGCACAGATACGCAGTATTTT.

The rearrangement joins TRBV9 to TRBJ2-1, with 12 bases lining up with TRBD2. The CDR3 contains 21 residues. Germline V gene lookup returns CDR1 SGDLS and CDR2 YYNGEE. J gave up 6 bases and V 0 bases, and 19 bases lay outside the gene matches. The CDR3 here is CASSVAPTTGLAGGPFNEQFF. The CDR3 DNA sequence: TGTGCCAGCAGCGTAGCTCCTACAACGGGGCTAGCGGGAGGGCCGTTCAATGAGCAGTTCTTC. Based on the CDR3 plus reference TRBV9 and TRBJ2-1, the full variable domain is DSGVTQTPKHLITATGQRVTLRCSPRSGDLSVYWYQQSLDQGLQFLIQYYNGEERAKGNILERFSAQQFPDLHSELNLSSLELGDSALYFCASSVAPTTGLAGGPFNEQFFGPGTRLTVL.

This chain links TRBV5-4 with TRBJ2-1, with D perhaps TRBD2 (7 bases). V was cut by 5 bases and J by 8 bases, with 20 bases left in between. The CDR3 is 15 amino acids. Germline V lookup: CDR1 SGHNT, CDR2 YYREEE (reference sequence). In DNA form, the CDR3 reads TGTGCCAGCAGGGGCGCTGAGGGGGGGCCTCATGAGCAGTTCTTC. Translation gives CASRGAEGGPHEQFF.

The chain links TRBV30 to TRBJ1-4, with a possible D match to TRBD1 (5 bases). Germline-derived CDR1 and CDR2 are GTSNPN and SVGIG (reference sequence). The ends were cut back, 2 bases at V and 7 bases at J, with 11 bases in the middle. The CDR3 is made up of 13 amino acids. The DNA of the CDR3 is TGTGCCTGGAGTACCAGGGTTGTTGAAAAACTGTTTTTT. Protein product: CAWSTRVVEKLFF.

CDR3 coding DNA: TGTGCCAGCAGTTTAGCCTTGCGTTCTGGCTACACCTTC. This translates into CASSLALRSGYTF. The gene calls are TRBV2 and TRBJ1-2, with D unclear. V lost 5 bases and J 7 bases, leaving 14 bases between the germline ends. CDR1 and CDR2 from the germline V gene are SNHLY and FYNNEI. The CDR3 is made up of 13 amino acids.

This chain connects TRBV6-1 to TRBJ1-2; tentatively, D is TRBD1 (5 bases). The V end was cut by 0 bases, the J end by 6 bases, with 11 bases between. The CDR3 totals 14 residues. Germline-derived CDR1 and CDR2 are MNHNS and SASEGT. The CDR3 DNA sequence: TGTGCCAGCAGTGAAGCGTCGCGGGGCGATGGCTACACCTTC. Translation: CASSEASRGDGYTF.

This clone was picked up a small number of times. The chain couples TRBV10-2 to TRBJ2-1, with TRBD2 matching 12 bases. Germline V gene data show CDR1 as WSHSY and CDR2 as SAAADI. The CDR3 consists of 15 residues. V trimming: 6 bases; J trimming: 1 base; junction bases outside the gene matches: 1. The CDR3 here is CASRGTSGSYNEQFF. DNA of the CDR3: TGCGCCAGCAGGGGGACTAGCGGGTCCTACAATGAGCAGTTCTTC.

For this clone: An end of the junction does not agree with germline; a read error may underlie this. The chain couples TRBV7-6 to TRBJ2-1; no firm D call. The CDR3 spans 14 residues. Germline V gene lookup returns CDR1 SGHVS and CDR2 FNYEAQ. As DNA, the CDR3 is TGTGCCAGCAGCCGAACACCCTCCGACAATGAGCAGTTCTTC. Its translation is CASSRTPSDNEQFF.

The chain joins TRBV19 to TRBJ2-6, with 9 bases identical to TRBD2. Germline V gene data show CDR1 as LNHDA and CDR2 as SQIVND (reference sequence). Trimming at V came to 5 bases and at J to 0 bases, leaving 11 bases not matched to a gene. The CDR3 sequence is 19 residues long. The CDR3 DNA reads TGTGCCAGTAGTTTCCCAATAGCGGGAGTCGGCTCTGGGGCCAACGTCCTGACTTTC. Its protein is CASSFPIAGVGSGANVLTF. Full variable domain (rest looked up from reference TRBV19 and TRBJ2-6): DGGITQSPKYLFRKEGQNVTLSCEQNLNHDAMYWYRQDPGQGLRLIYYSQIVNDFQKGDIAEGYSVSREKKESFPLTVTSAQKNPTAFYLCASSFPIAGVGSGANVLTFGAGSRLTVL.

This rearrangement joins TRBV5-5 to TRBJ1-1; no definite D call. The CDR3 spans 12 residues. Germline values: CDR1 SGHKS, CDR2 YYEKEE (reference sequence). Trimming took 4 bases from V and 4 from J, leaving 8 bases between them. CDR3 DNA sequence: TGTGCCAGCAGCGTGGCCGGCACTGAAGCTTTCTTT. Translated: CASSVAGTEAFF.

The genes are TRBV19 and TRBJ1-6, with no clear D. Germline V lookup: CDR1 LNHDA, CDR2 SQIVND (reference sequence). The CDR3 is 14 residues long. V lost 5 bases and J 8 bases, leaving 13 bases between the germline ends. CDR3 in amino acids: CASSADGEDSPLHF. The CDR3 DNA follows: TGTGCCAGTAGTGCCGACGGGGAGGATTCACCCCTCCACTTT.

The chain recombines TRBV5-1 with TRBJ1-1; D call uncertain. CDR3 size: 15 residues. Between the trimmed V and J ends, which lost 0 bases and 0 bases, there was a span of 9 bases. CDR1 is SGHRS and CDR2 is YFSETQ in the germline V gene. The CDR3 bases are TGCGCCAGCAGCTTGGTCTTTGGGCTGAACACTGAAGCTTTCTTT. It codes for CASSLVFGLNTEAFF.

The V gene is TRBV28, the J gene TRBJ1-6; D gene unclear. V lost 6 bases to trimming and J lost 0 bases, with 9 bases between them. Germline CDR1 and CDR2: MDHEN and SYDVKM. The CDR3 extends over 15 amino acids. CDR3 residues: CASSPGSSYNSPLHF. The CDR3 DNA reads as TGTGCCAGCAGCCCGGGGAGCTCCTATAATTCACCCCTCCACTTT.

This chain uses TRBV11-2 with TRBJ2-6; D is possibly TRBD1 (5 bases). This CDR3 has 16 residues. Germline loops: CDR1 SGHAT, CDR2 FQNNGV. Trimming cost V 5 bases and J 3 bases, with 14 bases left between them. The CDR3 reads CASSSRDSLGANVLTF. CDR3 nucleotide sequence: TGTGCCAGCAGCAGTAGAGACAGCCTTGGGGCCAACGTCCTGACTTTC.

CDR3 protein: CASSRDREETQYF. The CDR3 DNA reads as TGTGCCAGCAGCCGGGACAGAGAAGAGACCCAGTACTTC. This chain joins TRBV11-2 and TRBJ2-5, with 7 positions matching TRBD1. The ends lost 5 bases at V and 3 bases at J; junction bases unmatched: 3. CDR3 length: 13 amino acids. The germline V gene encodes CDR1 SGHAT and CDR2 FQNNGV. The full variable domain, completed using reference TRBV11-2 and TRBJ2-5, is EAGVAQSPRYKIIEKRQSVAFWCNPISGHATLYWYQQILGQGPKLLIQFQNNGVVDDSQLPKDRFSAERLKGVDSTLKIQPAKLEDSAVYLCASSRDREETQYFGPGTRLLVL.

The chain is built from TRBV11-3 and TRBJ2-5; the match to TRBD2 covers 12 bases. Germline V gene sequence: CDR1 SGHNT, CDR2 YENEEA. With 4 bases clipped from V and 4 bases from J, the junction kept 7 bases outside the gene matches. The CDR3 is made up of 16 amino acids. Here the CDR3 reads CASSSKGLAGGETQYF. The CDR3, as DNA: TGTGCCAGCAGCTCAAAGGGACTAGCGGGCGGAGAGACCCAGTACTTC.